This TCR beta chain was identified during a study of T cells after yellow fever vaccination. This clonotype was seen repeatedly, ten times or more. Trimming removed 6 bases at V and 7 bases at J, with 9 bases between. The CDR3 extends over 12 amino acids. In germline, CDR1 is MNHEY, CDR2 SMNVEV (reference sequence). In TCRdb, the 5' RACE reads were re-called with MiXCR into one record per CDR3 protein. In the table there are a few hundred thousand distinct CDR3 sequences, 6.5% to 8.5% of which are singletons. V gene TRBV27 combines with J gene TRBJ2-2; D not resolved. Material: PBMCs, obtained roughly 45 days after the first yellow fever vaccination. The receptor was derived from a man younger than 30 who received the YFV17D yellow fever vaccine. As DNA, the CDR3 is TGTGCCAGCAGCCCTCCAATCGGGGAGCTGTTTTTT. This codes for CASSPPIGELFF.